A single TCR beta chain is shown here with its context. This specimen belongs to a study of control samples from healthy donors and cancer patients. TCRdb keeps only in-frame clones here, not all; method: immunoSEQ multiplex PCR. The profile shows approximately 63,000 clones, over 75% of them singletons. Germline V lookup: CDR1 SGHNT, CDR2 YENEEA. This CDR3 comprises 19 residues. With 5 bases removed from V and 4 bases from J, the gap between germline ends came to 30 bases. Sequenced input: blood. This TCR was sampled from a middle-aged man in good health. The V and J genes are TRBV11-3 and TRBJ2-7; no reliable D call. CDR3 DNA: TGTGCCAGCAGCCAAACAGTCTCCTACGGCCCTCCTCATAATTACGAGCAGTACTTC. Its translation is CASSQTVSYGPPHNYEQYF.